Below are 11 T cell receptor beta chains sequenced from a single sample in a study of blood T cell repertoires in COVID-19. Sequencing was performed with immunoSEQ multiplex PCR; in TCRdb, only in-frame clones are kept and a portion is missing. The table includes about 99,000 clones, roughly nine tenths detected once. Sequenced material: peripheral blood. Source of these receptors: a woman aged 60-75 years with acute or convalescent COVID-19.

The V gene is TRBV28, the J gene TRBJ1-2, with a weak D call TRBD1 (6 bases). Trimming pared 6 bases from V and 3 bases from J, leaving 11 bases between. Per the germline V gene, CDR1 is MDHEN and CDR2 is SYDVKM. There are 13 residues in the CDR3. The CDR3 loop is CASSPQGYYGYTF. CDR3 nucleotide sequence: TGTGCCAGCAGCCCTCAGGGGTACTATGGCTACACCTTC.

This rearrangement joins TRBV5-1 to TRBJ2-1; D is ambiguous. The CDR3 sequence is 12 residues long. Deletions cut 0 bases from V and 7 bases from J, with 5 bases between. From germline, CDR1 is SGHRS and CDR2 YFSETQ. CDR3: CASSLVRNEQFF. As DNA, the CDR3 is TGCGCCAGCAGCTTGGTACGGAATGAGCAGTTCTTC.

This sequence joins TRBV2 and TRBJ2-1; 7 nucleotides line up with TRBD2. The V gene's germline CDR1 is SNHLY and CDR2 FYNNEI. The CDR3 consists of 17 residues. The trim removed 7 bases at V and 12 bases at J, leaving 24 bases unmatched. CDR3 bases: TGTGCCAGCAAAAACCTTGAAGGGGCTAGCGGCAGGGAGGGGCAGTTCTTC. Translated, it gives CASKNLEGASGREGQFF. The variable domain in full, completed from reference TRBV2 and TRBJ2-1, reads EPEVTQTPSHQVTQMGQEVILRCVPISNHLYFYWYRQILGQKVEFLVSFYNNEISEKSEIFDDQFSVERPDGSNFTLKIRSTKLEDSAMYFCASKNLEGASGREGQFFGPGTRLTVL.

The chain has TRBV2 and TRBJ1-1; 10 bases map to TRBD1. The trim removed 4 bases at V and 5 bases at J, leaving 4 bases unmatched. The CDR3 runs to 14 residues. Germline V CDR1 and CDR2: SNHLY, FYNNEI. The CDR3 sequence: CASSGTGGGTEAFF. The CDR3 DNA follows: TGTGCCAGCAGTGGGACAGGGGGAGGAACTGAAGCTTTCTTT.

This clone was counted a few times. This rearrangement joins TRBV4-2 to TRBJ1-1; TRBD1 is a possible D gene (6 bases). The CDR3 sequence is 16 residues long. Trimming cost V 0 bases and J 3 bases, with 14 bases left between them. Germline lookup yields CDR1 LGHNA and CDR2 YNFKEQ. The CDR3 sequence: CASSQDGDTVDTEAFF. The CDR3 nucleotides read TGTGCCAGCAGCCAAGATGGGGACACGGTCGACACTGAAGCTTTCTTT.

The V and J genes are TRBV2 and TRBJ1-6, with 8 bases matching TRBD1. Germline V gene data show CDR1 as SNHLY and CDR2 as FYNNEI. The J segment lost 4 bases and the V segment lost 7 bases, leaving 9 bases of the junction unmatched. The CDR3 is made up of 16 amino acids. The DNA for the CDR3 is TGTGCCAGCAATGGGCAGGGGGCTAATTATAATTCACCCCTCCACTTT. Encoded protein: CASNGQGANYNSPLHF. Full variable domain (outside the CDR3, taken from reference TRBV2 and TRBJ1-6): EPEVTQTPSHQVTQMGQEVILRCVPISNHLYFYWYRQILGQKVEFLVSFYNNEISEKSEIFDDQFSVERPDGSNFTLKIRSTKLEDSAMYFCASNGQGANYNSPLHFGNGTRLTVT.

The chain links TRBV28 to TRBJ1-5, with TRBD1 matching over 10 bases. Germline V gene sequence: CDR1 MDHEN, CDR2 SYDVKM. Trimming took 10 bases from V and 1 from J; bases not matched to a gene: 4. This CDR3 has 14 residues. The CDR3 DNA is TGTGCCATCCGGGACAGGGGAAGCAATCAGCCCCAGCATTTT. The encoded protein is CAIRDRGSNQPQHF.

The DNA of the CDR3 is TGTGCCAGCAGCTTTGGGGGGGAAGCTTTCTTT. Encoded protein: CASSFGGEAFF. The rearrangement joins TRBV11-3 to TRBJ1-1, with D possibly matching TRBD1 (5 bases). With 3 bases removed from V and 8 bases from J, the gap between germline ends came to 7 bases. The CDR3 has 11 amino acids. Germline loops: CDR1 SGHNT, CDR2 YENEEA.

This chain links TRBV3-1 (or the pseudogene TRBV3-2) with TRBJ1-1; D uncertain. Trimming stripped 1 base from V and 5 bases from J, with 2 bases between. In germline, CDR1 is LGHDT, CDR2 YNNKEL (reference sequence). The CDR3 consists of 11 residues. CDR3 amino acids: CASSQATEAFF. The CDR3 DNA reads TGTGCCAGCAGCCAAGCGACTGAAGCTTTCTTT.

The chain joins TRBV21-1 to TRBJ2-2; the table's D call TRBD2 went unverified against the DNA. TRBV21-1 is classified as a pseudogene. CDR3 length: 16 residues. The CDR3 DNA sequence: TGTGCCAGCAGCAAAGGAACTAGCGGGAGGGCTAGGGAGCTGTTTTTT. Translating gives CASSKGTSGRARELFF.

The V and J genes are TRBV5-1 and TRBJ1-6, with 9 bases identical to TRBD1. The CDR3 has 16 amino acids. CDR1 SGHRS and CDR2 YFSETQ come from the germline V gene. V dropped 4 bases and J dropped 7; count of bases not matched to a gene: 9. DNA of the CDR3: TGCGCCAGCAGCCCCGCTACGACAGGGGGGAATTCACCCCTCCACTTT. Its translation: CASSPATTGGNSPLHF. Based on the CDR3 plus reference TRBV5-1 and TRBJ1-6, the full variable domain is KAGVTQTPRYLIKTRGQQVTLSCSPISGHRSVSWYQQTPGQGLQFLFEYFSETQRNKGNFPGRFSGRQFSNSRSEMNVSTLELGDSALYLCASSPATTGGNSPLHFGNGTRLTVT.